The present entry profiles one TCR beta chain with its context. Its antigen is undetermined. Vbeta (60) and Jbeta (13) primers were used in the PCR. Produced via immunoSEQ multiplex PCR; TCRdb's table is partial and in-frame only. The sample has 200,000 or so clones; around 86% are singletons. This entry comes from a study of cytomegalovirus exposure and HLA in healthy donors. General study results and limits: Near-uniform donor sequencing depth was presumed by presence/absence analyses. TCR beta V- and J-gene trimming was later associated with a missense DCLRE1C variant. Some TCR beta chains (about 170 of them) were listed as cytomegalovirus-associated.

The TCR sequence derives from a woman between 45 and 60 years old in good health and CMV-seropositive. The sequencing input was PBMCs.

The CDR3 loop reads CASSLDPGYEQYF. Here the CDR3 DNA reads TGTGCCAGCAGCTTAGACCCGGGGTACGAGCAGTACTTC. J is TRBJ2-7 and V is TRBV7-2, with D perhaps TRBD2 (5 bases). Germline V CDR1 and CDR2: SGHTA, FQGNSA. The CDR3 contains 13 residues. Trimming pared 1 base from V and 4 bases from J, leaving 8 bases between.